The entry that follows covers one TCR beta chain sequence. This clone occurred once. Its antigen is not yet known. The record has no base qualities; no much larger clone is one base away. This sample was included in a study of T cell changes during pregnancy in multiple sclerosis (dated by TCRdb to between 2017 and 2020). Regarding the research as a whole: Changes in the T cell repertoire over the course of pregnancy were examined in this study in women with multiple sclerosis.

CDR1 and CDR2 were assigned from the germline V gene (reference sequence) as LNHDA and SQIVND. Measured from the cysteine to the phenylalanine, the CDR3 is 15 residues long. Only CDR3 DNA remains: 45 bases, in frame from the first base. Clipping removes 3 bases from V and 0 bases from J, with 1 as the unmatched junction base count. Libraries came from the immunoSEQ multiplex PCR assay. TCRdb obtained this table from immuneACCESS and retained in-frame rearrangements with V and J assigned. These tables miss some clones; where compared with another copy, unresolved V genes account for less than half of the shortfall, and the remainder is unexplained. The sample table shows 50,000 to 65,000 clones, and about 94% are seen once. The ten largest clones take up about 3% of the sample.

The clonotype comes from a female donor with multiple sclerosis, enrolled in a pregnancy study. Sequencing was performed on CD8+ T cells from peripheral blood mononuclear cells, taken in the second trimester of pregnancy. The sequence links TRBV19 to TRBJ2-1; 8 of the junction bases match TRBD2. The CDR3 corresponds to CASSIGTSSYNEQFF. The DNA sequence is given as TGTGCCAGTAGTATTGGGACTAGCTCCTACAATGAGCAGTTCTTC.